A single sample gave rise to the 30 T cell receptor beta chains below, sequenced in a study of human T cells and chemical hapten exposure. Using its own MiXCR run on the RACE reads, TCRdb lists one record per CDR3 protein. The sample records roughly 96,000 distinct CDR3 sequences, approximately 8.6% being singletons. Time point in this sample: patch test 2, 6 weeks after DPC sensitization. Described treatment: therapeutic diphenylcyclopropenone sensitization with weekly scalp DPC. The sequencing here drew on whole blood, taken in connection with sensitization to the hapten diphenylcyclopropenone (DPC). The receptors stem from a woman aged 40 to 50 with alopecia areata. Some clones in this sample may be carry-over from other donors' samples.

Remarks on this clonotype: Being one base from a much bigger clone, this may be a read error. J is TRBJ1-1 and V is TRBV7-2; 8 bases agree with TRBD1. The CDR3 has 15 residues. CDR1 SGHTA and CDR2 FQGNSA come from the germline V gene. The CDR3 loop is CACSVRTGTGTEAFF. CDR3 in DNA: TGTGCCTGCAGCGTTAGGACAGGGACTGGCACTGAAGCTTTCTTT.

The chain recombines TRBV7-3 with TRBJ2-1, with D possibly matching TRBD2 (5 bases). Germline CDR1 SGHTA, CDR2 FQGTGA. V was clipped by 2 bases and J by 9 bases, with 11 bases between them. The CDR3 spans 13 residues. CDR3 nucleotides: TGTGCCAGCAGCTTAGAGAGGGAGACTGAGCAGTTCTTC. It is translated as CASSLERETEQFF.

This clonotype was counted at least ten times. The V call is TRBV6-5, the J call TRBJ1-1, with 8 nucleotides matching TRBD1. V dropped 6 bases and J dropped 3; count of bases not matched to a gene: 6. CDR3 size: 14 residues. Germline V gene sequence: CDR1 MNHEY, CDR2 SVGAGI. The chain's CDR3 is CASSPSRGHTEAFF. As DNA, the CDR3 is TGTGCCAGCAGCCCCTCCAGGGGGCACACTGAAGCTTTCTTT.

There are a few counts of this clonotype. The rearrangement uses TRBV20-1 and TRBJ2-1; D is undetermined. CDR1 is DFQATT and CDR2 is SNEGSKA in the germline V gene (reference sequence). V shed 7 bases and J shed 8 bases, with 12 bases lying between them. This CDR3 has 11 amino acids. CDR3 DNA: TGCAGTGTATCCAGAAGGCATGAGCAGTTCTTC. Amino acid sequence: CSVSRRHEQFF.

V gene TRBV29-1 combines with J gene TRBJ2-1; 8 nucleotides match TRBD1. This CDR3 has 11 residues. CDR1 and CDR2 (germline): SQVTM, ANQGSEA. V gave up 6 bases and J gave up 7 bases; unmatched junction bases: 2. The DNA of the CDR3 is TGCAGCGTCCGACAGGGGAATGAGCAGTTCTTC. Amino acids: CSVRQGNEQFF.

A note on this clonotype: A much larger clone is a single base away; this may be a read error. CDR3 nucleotide sequence: TGTGCCAGAAGCTGGACTACCCTCCCAGATACGCAGTATTTT. Translating it yields CARSWTTLPDTQYF. V is TRBV7-2 and J is TRBJ2-3; D may be TRBD2 (6 bases). Germline CDR1 SGHTA, CDR2 FQGNSA. This CDR3 is 14 amino acids long.

There are many counts of this clonotype. The chain couples TRBV6-2 or TRBV6-3 to TRBJ2-3, with D possibly matching TRBD2 (6 bases). Germline V lookup: CDR1 MNHEY, CDR2 SVGEGT. The CDR3 sequence is 13 residues long. With 10 bases removed from V and 1 base from J, the gap between germline ends came to 12 bases. CDR3 loop: CATGGTGTDTQYF. The CDR3 DNA is TGTGCCACCGGGGGAACCGGCACAGATACGCAGTATTTT.

This clonotype was counted ten times or more. The CDR3 coding sequence is TGTGCCAGCAGCCAAGATTACGGCTCGGGAGCAACTAATGAAAAACTGTTTTTT. This encodes CASSQDYGSGATNEKLFF. The V and J genes are TRBV3-1 and TRBJ1-4; D not certain. Per germline, CDR1 LGHDT and CDR2 YNNKEL (reference sequence). The CDR3 extends over 18 amino acids. V was pared by 0 bases and J by 0 bases, with 14 bases between. Using reference TRBV3-1 and TRBJ1-4 for the parts outside the CDR3, the full variable domain is DTAVSQTPKYLVTQMGNDKSIKCEQNLGHDTMYWYKQDSKKFLKIMFSYNNKELIINETVPNRFSPKSPDKAHLNLHINSLELGDSAVYFCASSQDYGSGATNEKLFFGSGTQLSVL.

This clonotype was detected only once. This CDR3 reads CASAPGGNYGYTF. The CDR3 bases are TGTGCCAGCGCGCCCGGGGGCAACTATGGCTACACCTTC. The chain employs TRBV28 and TRBJ1-2; D might be TRBD1 (6 bases). The CDR3 has 13 residues. Trimming stripped 8 bases from V and 2 bases from J, with 12 bases between. Germline values: CDR1 MDHEN, CDR2 SYDVKM.

The rearrangement joins TRBV27 to TRBJ1-1; 10 bases line up with TRBD1. The ends lost 5 bases at V and 12 bases at J; junction bases unmatched: 9. Per the germline V gene, CDR1 is MNHEY and CDR2 is SMNVEV (reference sequence). CDR3 size: 13 residues. CDR3 sequence reads: CASSPTGGNSPFF. The CDR3 region has the DNA TGTGCCAGCAGTCCGACAGGGGGCAACTCCCCTTTCTTT.

This clonotype was found a few times. V gene TRBV6-5 combines with J gene TRBJ1-1; D may be TRBD1 (6 bases). Trimming cost V 2 bases and J 7 bases, with 14 bases left between them. The V gene's germline CDR1 is MNHEY and CDR2 SVGAGI. The CDR3 length is 14 residues. This CDR3 reads CASSYTGQPFEAFF. The DNA of the CDR3 is TGTGCCAGCAGTTACACAGGACAGCCTTTTGAAGCTTTCTTT.

The rearrangement joins TRBV10-3 to TRBJ1-5; D might be TRBD1 (5 bases). Germline CDR1 and CDR2: ENHRY and SYGVKD. This CDR3 comprises 16 residues. V lost 4 bases and J 2 bases, leaving 15 bases between the germline ends. The CDR3 nucleotides are TGTGCCATCAGTGGGGCGGGACGTGTTGGCAATCAGCCCCAGCATTTT. Translated: CAISGAGRVGNQPQHF.

This clonotype was found a few times. The V and J genes are TRBV28 and TRBJ2-3, with D perhaps TRBD2 (6 bases). Trimming left V 6 bases short and J 0 bases short, with 22 bases between. The CDR3 contains 18 residues. Germline CDR1 MDHEN, CDR2 SYDVKM. The CDR3 loop reads CASRLQWGAGRSTDTQYF. The CDR3 region has the DNA TGTGCCAGCAGACTCCAGTGGGGTGCGGGAAGAAGCACAGATACGCAGTATTTT.

This clonotype was seen only a few times. The chain carries TRBV13 and TRBJ2-1; D possibly corresponds to TRBD2 (6 bases). Between the trimmed V and J ends, which lost 5 bases and 5 bases, there was a span of 16 bases. This CDR3 region has 15 residues. Germline V CDR1 and CDR2: PRHDT, FYEKMQ (reference sequence). The DNA of the CDR3 is TGTGCCAGCAGCAGAAGACTAGGCGGGGACAATGAGCAGTTCTTC. It encodes CASSRRLGGDNEQFF.

This clonotype was detected only a few times. The V gene is TRBV6-1, the J gene TRBJ2-3, with no clear D. Germline lookup yields CDR1 MNHNS and CDR2 SASEGT. Trimming cost V 2 bases and J 4 bases, with 7 bases left between them. CDR3 length equals 13 residues. The CDR3 spells CASSELEADTQYF. The CDR3 DNA follows: TGTGCCAGCAGTGAACTAGAGGCAGATACGCAGTATTTT.

This clonotype was found many times. This chain uses TRBV28 with TRBJ2-1; D gene ambiguous. Trimming pared 2 bases from V and 6 bases from J, leaving 2 bases between. Germline values: CDR1 MDHEN, CDR2 SYDVKM. The CDR3 loop spans 11 amino acids. The CDR3 sequence is CASSLGNEQFF. The DNA of the CDR3 is TGTGCCAGCAGTTTAGGCAATGAGCAGTTCTTC.

This clonotype showed up just a few times. The V call is TRBV27, the J call TRBJ2-2; 8 positions agree with TRBD1. The CDR3 contains 17 residues. CDR1 and CDR2 (germline): MNHEY, SMNVEV (reference sequence). V trimming: 1 base; J trimming: 5 bases; junction bases outside the gene matches: 9. CDR3 in DNA: TGTGCCAGCAGTTTATACCCCCAGGGGGCAGGGACCGGGGAGCTGTTTTTT. Protein: CASSLYPQGAGTGELFF.

In this sample, this clonotype turned up a few times. This sequence joins TRBV20-1 and TRBJ2-7, with 8 bases matching TRBD2. V trimming: 5 bases; J trimming: 3 bases; junction bases outside the gene matches: 9. The CDR3 is 14 residues long. Germline V lookup: CDR1 DFQATT, CDR2 SNEGSKA (reference sequence). In DNA, the CDR3 is TGCAGTGCTCCGGATTCCGGGACTAGCTACGAGCAGTACTTC. Protein: CSAPDSGTSYEQYF.

The table lists this clonotype with a few counts. The V gene is TRBV27, the J gene TRBJ2-2, with a possible D match to TRBD1 (5 bases). CDR3 size: 14 residues. The germline V gene encodes CDR1 MNHEY and CDR2 SMNVEV (reference sequence). V dropped 6 bases and J dropped 5 bases, with 13 bases sitting between them. In DNA, the CDR3 is TGTGCCAGCAGAGGATCAGGGTTTACCGGGGAGCTGTTTTTT. Its protein is CASRGSGFTGELFF.

This clonotype was counted only a few times. V and J are TRBV2 and TRBJ2-7; D may be TRBD1 or TRBD2 (5 bases each). Trimming pared 6 bases from V and 6 bases from J, leaving 18 bases between. This CDR3 has 14 residues. The germline CDR1 and CDR2 sequences are SNHLY and FYNNEI. The CDR3 loop is CASRTRDRSLEQYF. The CDR3 DNA reads TGTGCCAGCAGAACTAGGGACCGATCTCTCGAGCAGTACTTC.

The table lists this clonotype with a few counts. The V call is TRBV2, the J call TRBJ1-4; D gene uncertain. Germline V gives CDR1 SNHLY, CDR2 FYNNEI. V was pared by 6 bases and J by 10 bases, with 12 bases between. This CDR3 is built from 12 residues. The CDR3 DNA reads TGTGCCAGCAGCTCTATTACATTAAAACTGTTTTTT. Amino acids: CASSSITLKLFF.

The CDR3 here is CASSPLATGERYQPQHF. Written as DNA, the CDR3 is TGTGCCAGCAGCCCGCTCGCCACAGGGGAGAGGTATCAGCCCCAGCATTTT. This rearrangement joins TRBV7-2 to TRBJ1-5; 7 bases match TRBD1. Germline-derived CDR1 and CDR2 are SGHTA and FQGNSA. The V segment lost 5 bases and the J segment 5 bases; nucleotides outside the gene matches: 15. This CDR3 spans 17 amino acids.

This chain links TRBV13 with TRBJ1-1, with D hard to call. The CDR3 runs to 12 residues. The V gene lost 5 bases and the J gene lost 7 bases, with 11 bases spanning the gap. Germline V gene sequence: CDR1 PRHDT, CDR2 FYEKMQ (reference sequence). CDR3 nucleotides: TGTGCCAGCAGCCCGGTAAAGGGTGAAGCTTTCTTT. As protein: CASSPVKGEAFF.

This clonotype has more than one count but fewer than ten. This chain links TRBV2 with TRBJ2-1, with 11 bases matching TRBD2. The V gene end was trimmed by 4 bases and the J gene end by 5 bases; junction bases not matched to a gene: 13. The germline V gene encodes CDR1 SNHLY and CDR2 FYNNEI. This CDR3 spans 18 amino acids. The CDR3 bases are TGTGCCAGCAGTGGAGAGCCTAGCGGGGGGACGTTCGACAATGAGCAGTTCTTC. This translates into CASSGEPSGGTFDNEQFF.

There are a few counts of this clonotype. J is TRBJ2-2 and V is TRBV28; 8 bases match TRBD2. Germline assignment: CDR1 MDHEN and CDR2 SYDVKM. This CDR3 spans 18 amino acids. J gave up 5 bases and V 5 bases, and 16 bases lay outside the gene matches. CDR3 DNA: TGTGCCAGCAGTCTCCCCCCGGGACTAGTACGGCGGACCGGGGAGCTGTTTTTT. Its protein is CASSLPPGLVRRTGELFF.

The rearrangement uses TRBV5-1 and TRBJ2-1; 8 nucleotides line up with TRBD1. The CDR3 covers 16 residues. With V trimmed by 4 bases and J by 6 bases, 12 bases remained unmatched. Germline CDR1 and CDR2: SGHRS and YFSETQ. The CDR3 DNA reads as TGCGCCAGCAGCGGAACAGGGGGTAGTAGATTCAATGAGCAGTTCTTC. Its translation: CASSGTGGSRFNEQFF.

This clonotype appeared many times. The genes are TRBV18 and TRBJ2-5; 11 bases align to TRBD1. Germline trimming cut 8 bases from V and 1 base from J; bases unmatched to any gene: 3. Per the germline V gene, CDR1 is KGHSH and CDR2 is LQKENI. This CDR3 region has 14 residues. For the CDR3, the DNA is TGTGCCAGCAACGGACAGGGGGCCCAAGAGACCCAGTACTTC. Translated: CASNGQGAQETQYF.

This clonotype was observed at least ten times. The rearrangement joins TRBV10-3 to TRBJ2-7, with TRBD1 as a possible D gene (6 bases). CDR1 and CDR2 from the germline V gene are ENHRY and SYGVKD. The CDR3 sequence is 12 residues long. Trimming cost V 8 bases and J 3 bases, with 11 bases left between them. The CDR3 DNA sequence: TGTGCCATCGGGCAGGGGAACTACGAGCAGTACTTC. Translating it yields CAIGQGNYEQYF.

The table lists this clonotype with a few counts. This rearrangement joins TRBV28 to TRBJ2-1; TRBD1 might be the D (5 bases). Trimming pared 9 bases from V and 7 bases from J, leaving 16 bases between. The germline V gene has CDR1 MDHEN and CDR2 SYDVKM. The CDR3 totals 13 residues. CDR3 coding DNA: TGTGCCAGTTGTATAGGGGTAGAGAATGAGCAGTTCTTC. This encodes CASCIGVENEQFF.

In this sample, this clonotype turned up a few times. The chain combines TRBV3-1 with TRBJ2-7, with 10 bases aligning to TRBD2. Germline CDR1 reads LGHDT; CDR2 reads YNNKEL (reference sequence). V was clipped by 4 bases and J by 4 bases; unmatched bases: 7. The CDR3 covers 15 residues. This CDR3 reads CASSRLGLAIYEQYF. As DNA, the CDR3 is TGTGCCAGCAGCCGCTTGGGACTAGCGATTTACGAGCAGTACTTC.